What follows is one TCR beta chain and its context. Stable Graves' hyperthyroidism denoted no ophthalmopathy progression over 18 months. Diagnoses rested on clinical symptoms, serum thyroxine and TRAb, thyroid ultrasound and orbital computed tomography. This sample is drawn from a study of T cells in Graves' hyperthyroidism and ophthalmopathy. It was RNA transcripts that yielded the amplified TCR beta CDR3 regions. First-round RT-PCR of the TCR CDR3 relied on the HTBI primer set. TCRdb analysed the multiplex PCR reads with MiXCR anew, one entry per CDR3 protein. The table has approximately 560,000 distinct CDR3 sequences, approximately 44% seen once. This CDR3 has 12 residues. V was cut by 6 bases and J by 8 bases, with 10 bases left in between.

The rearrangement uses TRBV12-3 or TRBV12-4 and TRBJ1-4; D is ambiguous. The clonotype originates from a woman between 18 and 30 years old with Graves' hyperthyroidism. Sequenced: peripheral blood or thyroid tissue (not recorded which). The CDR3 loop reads CASSSDTEKLFF. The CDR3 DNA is TGTGCCAGCAGCTCTGACACAGAAAAACTGTTTTTT.